This T cell receptor (beta chain) derives from a study of early T cells in non-severe SARS-CoV-2 infection. As for the study in general: From unsorted whole blood, bulk RNA was sequenced, and the chains remained unpaired.

The table lists this clonotype with a few counts. The antigen is undetermined. Individual cDNA molecules received unique molecular identifiers during library preparation. TCRdb re-called the 5' RACE reads with MiXCR, one entry per CDR3 protein. The sample holds 77,000 or so distinct CDR3 sequences, roughly 15% seen once. V lost 4 bases to trimming and J lost 4 bases; unmatched junction nucleotides: 12. The V gene's germline CDR1 is MNHNS and CDR2 SASEGT. The CDR3 runs 18 residues. The study, taken as a whole, reports: VDJdb matching skewed toward anti-spike CD8 responses, missing private and CD4 specificities.

The genes are TRBV6-1 and TRBJ2-6, with 8 bases fitting TRBD1. This clonotype originated in an adult who was a healthcare worker with PCR-confirmed SARS-CoV-2 infection or an uninfected control (not recorded which). This specimen was whole blood, taken at baseline. The CDR3 nucleotides are TGTGCCAGCAGTGGCTGGACAGGGAGCTCTACCGGGGCCAACGTCCTGACTTTC. Residues: CASSGWTGSSTGANVLTF.